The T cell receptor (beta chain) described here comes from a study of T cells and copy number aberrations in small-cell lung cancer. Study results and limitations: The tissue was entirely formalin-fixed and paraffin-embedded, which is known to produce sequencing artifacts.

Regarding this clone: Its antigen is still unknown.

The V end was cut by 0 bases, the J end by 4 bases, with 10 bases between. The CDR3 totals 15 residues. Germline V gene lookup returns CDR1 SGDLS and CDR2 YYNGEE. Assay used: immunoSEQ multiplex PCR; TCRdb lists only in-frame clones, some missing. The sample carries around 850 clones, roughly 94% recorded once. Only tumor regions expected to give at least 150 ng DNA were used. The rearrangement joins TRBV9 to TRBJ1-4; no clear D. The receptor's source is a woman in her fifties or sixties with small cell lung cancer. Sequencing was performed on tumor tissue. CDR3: CASSVDASFNEKLFF. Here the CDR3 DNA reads TGTGCCAGCAGCGTAGATGCCAGTTTTAATGAAAAACTGTTTTTT.